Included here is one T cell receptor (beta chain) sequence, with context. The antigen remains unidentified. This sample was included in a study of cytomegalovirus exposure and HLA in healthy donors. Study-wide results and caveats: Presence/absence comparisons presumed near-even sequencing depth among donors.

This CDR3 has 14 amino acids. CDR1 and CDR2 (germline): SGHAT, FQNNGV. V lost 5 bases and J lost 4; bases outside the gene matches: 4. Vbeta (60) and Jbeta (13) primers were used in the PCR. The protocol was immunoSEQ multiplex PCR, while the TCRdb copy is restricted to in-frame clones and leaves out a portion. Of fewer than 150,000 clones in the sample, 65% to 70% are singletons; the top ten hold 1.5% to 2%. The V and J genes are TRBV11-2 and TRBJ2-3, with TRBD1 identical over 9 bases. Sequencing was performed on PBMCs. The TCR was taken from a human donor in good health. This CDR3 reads CASSQGQGPDTQYF. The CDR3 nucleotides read TGTGCCAGCAGCCAGGGACAGGGACCAGATACGCAGTATTTT.